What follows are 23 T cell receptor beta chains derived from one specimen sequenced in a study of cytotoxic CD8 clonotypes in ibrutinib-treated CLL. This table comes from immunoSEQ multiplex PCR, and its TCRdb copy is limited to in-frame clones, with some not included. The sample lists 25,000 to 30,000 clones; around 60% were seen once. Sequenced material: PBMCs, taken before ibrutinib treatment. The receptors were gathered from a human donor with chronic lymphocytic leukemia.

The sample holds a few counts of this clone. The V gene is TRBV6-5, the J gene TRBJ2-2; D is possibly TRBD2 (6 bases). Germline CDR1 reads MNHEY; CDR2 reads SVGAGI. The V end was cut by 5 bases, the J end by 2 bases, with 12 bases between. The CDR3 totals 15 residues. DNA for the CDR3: TGTGCCAGCAGTCAGGGACTCTCAAACACCGGGGAGCTGTTTTTT. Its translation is CASSQGLSNTGELFF.

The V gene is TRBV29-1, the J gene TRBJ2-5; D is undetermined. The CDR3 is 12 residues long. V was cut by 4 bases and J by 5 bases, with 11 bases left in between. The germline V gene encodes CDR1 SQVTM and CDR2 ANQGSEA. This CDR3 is CSVVVGYETQYF. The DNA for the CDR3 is TGCAGCGTTGTTGTAGGATATGAGACCCAGTACTTC.

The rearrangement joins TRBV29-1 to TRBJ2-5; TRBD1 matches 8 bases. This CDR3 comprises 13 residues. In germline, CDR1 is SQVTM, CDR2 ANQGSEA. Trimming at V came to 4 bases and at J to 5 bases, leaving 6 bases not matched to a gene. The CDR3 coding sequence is TGCAGCGTTGCCCCTGACAGGGGTGAGACCCAGTACTTC. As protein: CSVAPDRGETQYF.

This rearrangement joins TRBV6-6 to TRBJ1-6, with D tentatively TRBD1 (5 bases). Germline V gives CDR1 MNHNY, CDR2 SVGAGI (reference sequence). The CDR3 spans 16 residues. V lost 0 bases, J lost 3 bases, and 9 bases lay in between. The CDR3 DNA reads TGTGCCAGCAGTTACTCCGGGGGAAACTATAATTCACCCCTCCACTTT. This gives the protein CASSYSGGNYNSPLHF.

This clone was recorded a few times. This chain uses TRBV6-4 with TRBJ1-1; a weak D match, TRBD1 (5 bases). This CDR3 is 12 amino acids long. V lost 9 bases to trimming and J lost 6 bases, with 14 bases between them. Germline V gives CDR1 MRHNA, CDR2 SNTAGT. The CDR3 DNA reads TGTGCCAGAATGACCAGGGCATCTGAAGCTTTCTTT. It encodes CARMTRASEAFF.

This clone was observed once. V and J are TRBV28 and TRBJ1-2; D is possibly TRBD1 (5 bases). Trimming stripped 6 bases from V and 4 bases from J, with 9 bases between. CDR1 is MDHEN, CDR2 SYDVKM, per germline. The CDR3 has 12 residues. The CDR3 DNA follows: TGTGCCAGCAGGGGGCGGGGCTATGGCTACACCTTC. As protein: CASRGRGYGYTF.

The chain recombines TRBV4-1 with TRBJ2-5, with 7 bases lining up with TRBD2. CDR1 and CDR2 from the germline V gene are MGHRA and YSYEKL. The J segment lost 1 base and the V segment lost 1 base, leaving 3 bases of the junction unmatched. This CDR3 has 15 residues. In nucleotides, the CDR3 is TGCGCCAGCAGCCAAGCGGGACTACCCCAAGAGACCCAGTACTTC. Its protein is CASSQAGLPQETQYF.

Here the CDR3 reads CASSLGSATEQYF. CDR3 nucleotide sequence: TGTGCCAGCAGCTTAGGATCGGCAACCGAGCAGTACTTC. The V and J genes are TRBV11-2 and TRBJ2-7; D not certain. V was cut by 1 base and J by 6 bases, with 10 bases left in between. This CDR3 spans 13 amino acids. Germline V gene data show CDR1 as SGHAT and CDR2 as FQNNGV.

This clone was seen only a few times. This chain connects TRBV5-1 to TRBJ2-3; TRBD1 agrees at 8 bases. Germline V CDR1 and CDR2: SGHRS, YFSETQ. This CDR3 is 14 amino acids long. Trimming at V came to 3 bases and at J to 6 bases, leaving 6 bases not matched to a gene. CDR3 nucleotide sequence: TGCGCCAGCAGCTGGGCAGGGGGCAGGGATACGCAGTATTTT. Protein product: CASSWAGGRDTQYF.

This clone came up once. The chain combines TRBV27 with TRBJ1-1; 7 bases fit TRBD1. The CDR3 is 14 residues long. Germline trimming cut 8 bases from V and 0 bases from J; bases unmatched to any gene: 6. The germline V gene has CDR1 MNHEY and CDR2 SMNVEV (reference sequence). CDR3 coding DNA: TGTGCCAGCCTACCGGGACAGATGAACACTGAAGCTTTCTTT. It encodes CASLPGQMNTEAFF.

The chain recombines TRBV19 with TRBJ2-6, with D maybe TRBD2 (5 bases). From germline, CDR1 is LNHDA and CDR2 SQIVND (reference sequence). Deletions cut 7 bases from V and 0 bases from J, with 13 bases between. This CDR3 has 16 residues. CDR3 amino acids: CASMREMNSGANVLTF. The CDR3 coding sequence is TGTGCCAGTATGAGGGAGATGAACTCTGGGGCCAACGTCCTGACTTTC.

DNA for the CDR3: TGTGCCAGCAGGCCGACAGGCCTTAATCAGCCCCAGCATTTT. Its protein product is CASRPTGLNQPQHF. V is TRBV6-1 and J is TRBJ1-5, with D perhaps matching TRBD1 (6 bases). V gave up 6 bases and J gave up 4 bases, with 13 bases separating them. The germline V gene has CDR1 MNHNS and CDR2 SASEGT. CDR3 size: 14 residues.

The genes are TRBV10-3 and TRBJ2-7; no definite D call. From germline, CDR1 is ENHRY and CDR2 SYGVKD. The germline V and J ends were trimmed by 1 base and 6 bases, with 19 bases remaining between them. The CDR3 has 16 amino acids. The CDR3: CAISEFYDRITGEQYF. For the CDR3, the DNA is TGTGCCATCAGTGAGTTTTATGACCGGATCACTGGCGAGCAGTACTTC.

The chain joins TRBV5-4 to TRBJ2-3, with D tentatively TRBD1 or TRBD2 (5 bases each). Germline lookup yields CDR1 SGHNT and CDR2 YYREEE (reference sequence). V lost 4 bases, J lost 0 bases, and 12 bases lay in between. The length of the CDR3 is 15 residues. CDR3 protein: CASSRPGPSTDTQYF. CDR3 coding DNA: TGTGCCAGCAGCCGGCCGGGGCCCAGCACAGATACGCAGTATTTT.

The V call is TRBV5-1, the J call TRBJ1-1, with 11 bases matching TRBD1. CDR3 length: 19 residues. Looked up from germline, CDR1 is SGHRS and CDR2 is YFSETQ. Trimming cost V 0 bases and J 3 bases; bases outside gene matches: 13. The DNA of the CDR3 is TGCGCCAGCAGCTTGGCGGGTTTCGGGACAGGGGGTTCGGACACTGAAGCTTTCTTT. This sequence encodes CASSLAGFGTGGSDTEAFF.

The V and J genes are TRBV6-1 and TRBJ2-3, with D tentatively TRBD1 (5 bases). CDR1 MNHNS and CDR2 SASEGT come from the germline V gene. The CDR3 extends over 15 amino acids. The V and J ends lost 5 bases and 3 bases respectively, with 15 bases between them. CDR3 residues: CASSPSHQGTDTQYF. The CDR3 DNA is TGTGCCAGCAGTCCCTCCCATCAGGGTACAGATACGCAGTATTTT.

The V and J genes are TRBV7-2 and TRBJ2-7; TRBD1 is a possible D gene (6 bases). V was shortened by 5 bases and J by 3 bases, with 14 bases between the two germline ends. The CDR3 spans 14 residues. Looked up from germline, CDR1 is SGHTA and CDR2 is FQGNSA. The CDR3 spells CASSRKSGDYEQYF. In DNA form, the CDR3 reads TGTGCCAGCAGCCGAAAGTCAGGGGACTACGAGCAGTACTTC.

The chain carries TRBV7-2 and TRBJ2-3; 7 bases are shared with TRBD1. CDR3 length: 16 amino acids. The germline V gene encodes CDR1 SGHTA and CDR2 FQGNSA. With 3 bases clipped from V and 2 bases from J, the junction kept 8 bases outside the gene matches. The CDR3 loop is CASSLDDRVLTDTQYF. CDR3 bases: TGTGCCAGCAGCTTGGATGACAGGGTGCTCACAGATACGCAGTATTTT.

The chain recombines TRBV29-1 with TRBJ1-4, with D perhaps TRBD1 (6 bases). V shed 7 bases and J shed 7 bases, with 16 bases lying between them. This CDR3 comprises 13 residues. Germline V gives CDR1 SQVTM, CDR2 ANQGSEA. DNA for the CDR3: TGCAGCGCCCTATTGGGGGCGAGTGAAAAACTGTTTTTT. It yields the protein CSALLGASEKLFF. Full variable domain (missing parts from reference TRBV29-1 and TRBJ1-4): SAVISQKPSRDICQRGTSLTIQCQVDSQVTMMFWYRQQPGQSLTLIATANQGSEATYESGFVIDKFPISRPNLTFSTLTVSNMSPEDSSIYLCSALLGASEKLFFGSGTQLSVL.

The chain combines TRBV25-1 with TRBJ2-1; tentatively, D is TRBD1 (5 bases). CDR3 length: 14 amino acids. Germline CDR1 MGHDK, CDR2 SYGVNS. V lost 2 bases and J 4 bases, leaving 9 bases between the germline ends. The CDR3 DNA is TGTGCCAGCAGTGAACCAGGGTTGTACAATGAGCAGTTCTTC. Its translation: CASSEPGLYNEQFF.

For the CDR3, the DNA is TGTGCCAGCAGCCCGACCGGCGGGGGGGCAAAGTTGAAGACCCAGTACTTC. Encoded protein: CASSPTGGGAKLKTQYF. This chain links TRBV7-2 with TRBJ2-5; 9 bases line up with TRBD2. With 5 bases clipped from V and 6 bases from J, the junction kept 16 bases outside the gene matches. Germline loops: CDR1 SGHTA, CDR2 FQGNSA. The CDR3 is 17 amino acids.

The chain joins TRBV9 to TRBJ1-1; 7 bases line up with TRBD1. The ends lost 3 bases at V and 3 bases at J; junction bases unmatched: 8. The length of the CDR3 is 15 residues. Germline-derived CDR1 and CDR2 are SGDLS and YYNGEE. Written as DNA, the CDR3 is TGTGCCAGCAGCGCCATACAGGGGAAGCACACTGAAGCTTTCTTT. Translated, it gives CASSAIQGKHTEAFF.

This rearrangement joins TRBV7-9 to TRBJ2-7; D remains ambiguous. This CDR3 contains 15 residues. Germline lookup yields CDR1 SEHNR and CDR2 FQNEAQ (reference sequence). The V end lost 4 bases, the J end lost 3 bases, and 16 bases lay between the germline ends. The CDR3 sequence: CASSSPALPDYEQYF. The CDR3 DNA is TGTGCCAGCAGCTCGCCGGCCCTCCCGGACTACGAGCAGTACTTC. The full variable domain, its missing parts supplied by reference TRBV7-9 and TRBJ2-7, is DTGVSQNPRHKITKRGQNVTFRCDPISEHNRLYWYRQTLGQGPEFLTYFQNEAQLEKSRLLSDRFSAERPKGSFSTLEIQRTEQGDSAMYLCASSSPALPDYEQYFGPGTRLTVT.